Given below is one T cell receptor (beta chain) in context. Its specificity is unknown. The junction departs from germline at one end; a sequencing error may be responsible. This entry belongs to a study of cytomegalovirus exposure and HLA in healthy donors. Whole-study context: A preliminary data release comprised 80 million to 95 million unique TCRs obtained from HLA-typed donors.

In germline, CDR1 is SEHNR, CDR2 FQNEAQ (reference sequence). CDR3 length: 15 residues. Vbeta (60) and Jbeta (13) primers were used in the PCR. Profiling relied on immunoSEQ multiplex PCR, and the TCRdb table lists in-frame clones only, not all of them. The table records roughly 200,000 clones, 80% to 90% of them present only once. Broader study findings: A later look showed TCR association rates differing by HLA locus, highest for DRB1 and lowest for HLA-C. Per published reports, the classifier diagnosed cytomegalovirus status with high specificity and sensitivity. The likely explanation for a cluster of highly shared sequence variants was sequencing artifact.

The sequenced sample was PBMCs. This chain links TRBV7-9 with TRBJ1-2; D uncertain. This receptor was obtained from a woman aged 25-40 years in good health and CMV-seronegative. The CDR3 DNA reads TGTGCCAGCAGCTTACTCATAGACGGATACTATGTCTACACCTTC. Protein sequence: CASSLLIDGYYVYTF.